These 16 T cell receptor beta chains were all obtained from the same sample, sequenced in a study of T cells in Graves' hyperthyroidism and ophthalmopathy. The investigators amplified TCR beta CDR3 regions from RNA transcripts. HTBI primers were employed in a first-round RT-PCR of the TCR CDR3. TCRdb independently ran MiXCR on the multiplex PCR reads; one entry per CDR3 protein. This table has hundreds of thousands of distinct CDR3 sequences, 15% to 20% appearing once. Specimen: blood. The receptors derive from a man aged 35 to 55 with Graves' ophthalmopathy.

J is TRBJ2-7 and V is TRBV2, with 8 positions matching TRBD2. The germline V gene encodes CDR1 SNHLY and CDR2 FYNNEI. The CDR3 spans 14 residues. The V segment lost 5 bases and the J segment 1 base; nucleotides outside the gene matches: 4. CDR3 region: CASSSGSLSYEQYF. The DNA of the CDR3 is TGTGCCAGCAGTAGCGGGAGTCTGTCCTACGAGCAGTACTTC.

This clonotype was counted at least ten times. The rearrangement joins TRBV18 to TRBJ1-1; no clear D. CDR1 is KGHSH, CDR2 LQKENI, per germline. V dropped 3 bases and J dropped 4 bases, with 6 bases sitting between them. This CDR3 has 12 amino acids. The CDR3 DNA is TGTGCCAGCTCACCCCTGAGCACTGAAGCTTTCTTT. This sequence encodes CASSPLSTEAFF.

In this sample, this clonotype turned up a few times. The V call is TRBV9, the J call TRBJ1-5; D is perhaps TRBD1 (5 bases). Per germline, CDR1 SGDLS and CDR2 YYNGEE. Trimming took 0 bases from V and 2 from J, leaving 12 bases between them. CDR3 length: 16 residues. For the CDR3, the DNA is TGTGCCAGCAGCGTAGTGGGGGGGGTCGGCAATCAGCCCCAGCATTTT. Its translation is CASSVVGGVGNQPQHF.

This chain links TRBV10-2 with TRBJ2-7; D may correspond to TRBD1 or TRBD2 (5 bases each). CDR1 is WSHSY, CDR2 SAAADI, per germline. Trimming removed 8 bases from V and 4 bases from J, with 18 bases in between. The CDR3 is made up of 14 amino acids. The CDR3 DNA is TGCGCCAGCGGGGGTTTGAGCGGCTTATACGAGCAGTACTTC. It encodes CASGGLSGLYEQYF.

V usage is TRBV6-1 and J usage is TRBJ2-7; D possibly corresponds to TRBD2 (6 bases). Trimming left V 11 bases short and J 4 bases short, with 15 bases between. Germline V gene sequence: CDR1 MNHNS, CDR2 SASEGT. This CDR3 is built from 12 residues. CDR3 sequence reads: CALEGPRYEQYF. The CDR3 coding sequence is TGTGCCTTGGAGGGGCCCAGGTACGAGCAGTACTTC.

Many counts were recorded for this clonotype. The chain combines TRBV20-1 with TRBJ2-1; unclear D gene. Germline loops: CDR1 DFQATT, CDR2 SNEGSKA (reference sequence). Trimming took off 6 bases at V and 9 bases at J, with 18 bases between the two ends. The CDR3 spans 13 residues. CDR3 region: CSAHMGWSGEQFF. CDR3 DNA: TGCAGTGCCCATATGGGATGGTCCGGTGAGCAGTTCTTC.

This clonotype was seen ten or more times. V usage is TRBV20-1 and J usage is TRBJ2-7; 7 bases agree with TRBD1. This CDR3 has 14 amino acids. Germline trimming cut 5 bases from V and 0 bases from J; bases unmatched to any gene: 7. Germline loops: CDR1 DFQATT, CDR2 SNEGSKA (reference sequence). This chain's CDR3 is CSARRDSGSYEQYF. DNA for the CDR3: TGCAGTGCTCGCAGGGACAGTGGCTCCTACGAGCAGTACTTC.

This clonotype was observed at least ten times. V usage is TRBV2 and J usage is TRBJ1-1, with D possibly matching TRBD1 (5 bases). V was shortened by 10 bases and J by 1 base, with 10 bases between the two germline ends. Germline V gene sequence: CDR1 SNHLY, CDR2 FYNNEI. The CDR3 has 12 residues. This CDR3 is CANIGTNTEAFF. CDR3 in DNA: TGTGCCAACATAGGGACGAACACTGAAGCTTTCTTT. Using reference TRBV2 and TRBJ1-1 for the parts outside the CDR3, the full variable domain is EPEVTQTPSHQVTQMGQEVILRCVPISNHLYFYWYRQILGQKVEFLVSFYNNEISEKSEIFDDQFSVERPDGSNFTLKIRSTKLEDSAMYFCANIGTNTEAFFGQGTRLTVV.

The rearrangement uses TRBV6-1 and TRBJ2-1, with D possibly TRBD2 on 5 matching bases. V was shortened by 3 bases and J by 0 bases, with 9 bases between the two germline ends. The CDR3 length is 15 residues. Germline CDR1 is MNHNS and CDR2 is SASEGT. CDR3 nucleotides: TGTGCCAGCAGTGACGGGGTTGACTCCTACAATGAGCAGTTCTTC. Its translation: CASSDGVDSYNEQFF.

The V call is TRBV14, the J call TRBJ2-7, with unresolved D. CDR1 and CDR2 from the germline V gene are SGHDN and FVKESK. V lost 5 bases to trimming and J lost 6 bases, with 17 bases between them. The CDR3 totals 14 residues. This chain's CDR3 is CASSTLKVRSEQYF. The CDR3 DNA sequence: TGTGCCAGCAGCACCCTCAAGGTGAGGTCCGAGCAGTACTTC. The variable domain in full, completed from reference TRBV14 and TRBJ2-7, reads EAGVTQFPSHSVIEKGQTVTLRCDPISGHDNLYWYRRVMGKEIKFLLHFVKESKQDESGMPNNRFLAERTGGTYSTLKVQPAELEDSGVYFCASSTLKVRSEQYFGPGTRLTVT.

The chain joins TRBV12-3 or TRBV12-4 to TRBJ2-1; D ambiguous. Trimming shortened V by 8 bases and J by 4 bases, and 12 bases separated the two germline ends. This CDR3 region has 13 residues. CDR3 amino acids: CASLKGNYNEQFF. The CDR3 coding sequence is TGTGCCAGCCTTAAAGGGAATTACAATGAGCAGTTCTTC.

The chain is built from TRBV10-3 and TRBJ2-7; 10 bases match TRBD1. The CDR3 is made up of 14 amino acids. The J segment lost 6 bases and the V segment lost 7 bases, leaving 9 bases of the junction unmatched. Germline lookup yields CDR1 ENHRY and CDR2 SYGVKD. In DNA, the CDR3 is TGTGCCATCACCCGGGACAGGGGAAGAGGCGAGCAGTACTTC. Translation gives CAITRDRGRGEQYF.

The chain recombines TRBV30 with TRBJ2-7; D remains unclear. The germline V and J ends were trimmed by 4 bases and 1 base, with 14 bases remaining between them. Germline V gene lookup returns CDR1 GTSNPN and CDR2 SVGIG (reference sequence). The CDR3 runs 14 residues. Written as DNA, the CDR3 is TGTGCCTGGAACGACGCCGCGAAATCCTACGAGCAGTACTTC. Translating it yields CAWNDAAKSYEQYF. The variable domain in full, with the rest retrieved from reference TRBV30 and TRBJ2-7, is SQTIHQWPATLVQPVGSPLSLECTVEGTSNPNLYWYRQAAGRGLQLLFYSVGIGQISSEVPQNLSASRPQDRQFILSSKKLLLSDSGFYLCAWNDAAKSYEQYFGPGTRLTVT.

This sequence joins TRBV7-9 and TRBJ2-5, with TRBD1 matching 8 bases. The CDR3 sequence is 13 residues long. Germline-derived CDR1 and CDR2 are SEHNR and FQNEAQ (reference sequence). Losses at the gene ends were 5 bases for V and 9 bases for J; bases not matched to a gene: 8. Here the CDR3 DNA reads TGTGCCAGCAGCCGAGCGGACAGGGAAGCCCAGTACTTC. Its translation is CASSRADREAQYF.

Comments on this clonotype: One end of the junction does not line up with germline, which may come from a read error. The chain employs TRBV5-1 and TRBJ1-2; 8 nucleotides align to TRBD1. The CDR3 runs to 14 residues. Germline V CDR1 and CDR2: SGHRS, YFSETQ. CDR3 loop: CASSLAGTGLGHTF. CDR3 bases: TGCGCCAGCAGCTTGGCCGGGACAGGCCTTGGCCACACCTTC.

In this sample, this clonotype turned up many times. V is TRBV6-1 and J is TRBJ1-5; a weak D match, TRBD1 (6 bases). CDR1 MNHNS and CDR2 SASEGT come from the germline V gene. V was clipped by 3 bases and J by 0 bases, with 12 bases between them. CDR3 length: 16 amino acids. The CDR3 loop reads CASSDGQIYSNQPQHF. The CDR3 coding sequence is TGTGCCAGCAGTGATGGACAGATTTATAGCAATCAGCCCCAGCATTTT.